Below are 7 T cell receptor beta chains sequenced from a single sample in a study of blood T cell repertoires in COVID-19. Sequencing was performed with immunoSEQ multiplex PCR; in TCRdb, only in-frame clones are kept and a portion is missing. The sample yields about 190,000 clones, around 86% seen once. The sample consisted of peripheral blood. The receptors derive from a woman in her thirties or forties with acute or convalescent COVID-19.

The V call is TRBV19, the J call TRBJ2-3; possible D gene TRBD2, 6 bases. V lost 0 bases and J 2 bases, leaving 15 bases between the germline ends. The CDR3 is 17 residues long. Germline V lookup: CDR1 LNHDA, CDR2 SQIVND (reference sequence). CDR3 in amino acids: CASSIDPASDYTDTQYF. CDR3 nucleotide sequence: TGTGCCAGTAGTATAGATCCGGCTAGCGACTACACAGATACGCAGTATTTT.

This CDR3 is CASSPTGPSSYEQYF. Written as DNA, the CDR3 is TGTGCCAGCTCACCTACAGGACCGAGCTCCTACGAGCAGTACTTC. The chain combines TRBV18 with TRBJ2-7; tentatively, D is TRBD1 (5 bases). CDR1 is KGHSH, CDR2 LQKENI, per germline. The CDR3 is made up of 15 amino acids. V dropped 3 bases and J dropped 0 bases, with 12 bases sitting between them.

This clone was seen only once. J is TRBJ1-5 and V is TRBV5-6, with D unresolved. This CDR3 has 15 amino acids. Germline-derived CDR1 and CDR2 are SGHDT and YYEEEE. Trimming removed 3 bases from V and 2 bases from J, with 12 bases in between. The chain's CDR3 is CASSSTGWGNQPQHF. The CDR3 bases are TGTGCCAGCAGCTCCACGGGGTGGGGCAATCAGCCCCAGCATTTT.

To note about this clone: One end of the junction varies from germline; a read error may be responsible. The chain has TRBV7-9 and TRBJ2-7, with D uncertain. The CDR3 is 14 amino acids. In germline, CDR1 is SEHNR, CDR2 FQNEAQ (reference sequence). CDR3 DNA sequence: TGTGCCAGCAGCTTGGTCGACTCTTCCTTCGAGCAGTACTTC. It encodes CASSLVDSSFEQYF.

A single count supports this clone. This chain links TRBV10-1 with TRBJ2-7; 7 bases fit TRBD1. The germline V gene encodes CDR1 WNHNN and CDR2 SYGVQD (reference sequence). The CDR3 has 20 residues. With 3 bases clipped from V and 1 base from J, the junction kept 21 bases outside the gene matches. CDR3 coding DNA: TGCGCCAGCAGTGAACCGGACAGGTTGGCGCAACCTGGCCCTTCCTACGAGCAGTACTTC. Its translation is CASSEPDRLAQPGPSYEQYF.

This chain uses TRBV21-1 with TRBJ2-7; the table's D call, TRBD1, has no DNA check behind it. TRBV21-1 is listed as a pseudogene. The CDR3 loop spans 17 amino acids. This CDR3 is CASSKWNSGTPSSEQYF. In DNA, the CDR3 is TGTGCCAGCAGCAAATGGAACTCCGGGACACCGTCAAGCGAGCAGTACTTC.

The chain employs TRBV10-3 and TRBJ2-1; tentatively, D is TRBD1 (7 bases). V lost 10 bases to trimming and J lost 7 bases, with 17 bases between them. This CDR3 spans 13 amino acids. Germline lookup yields CDR1 ENHRY and CDR2 SYGVKD. The CDR3 bases are TGTGCCACCCAAACAGGGGAGGAAAATGAGCAGTTCTTC. Its protein product is CATQTGEENEQFF.